Presented here are 20 T cell receptor beta chains from one specimen sequenced in a study of OX40 agonist ivuxolimab in advanced cancers. Libraries were prepared by immunoSEQ multiplex PCR; TCRdb keeps only in-frame clonotypes and omits some of them. The sample includes about 98,000 clones, around 85% of them seen just once. Specimen: CD4+ or CD8+ T cells sorted from blood, collected in a trial of the OX40 agonist ivuxolimab. These TCRs come from an adult with an advanced solid tumor such as melanoma, head and neck, liver or kidney cancer.

For the CDR3, the DNA is TGTGCCAGCAGCTTAGAGGCTGGATCCGAAGCTTTCTTT. It specifies CASSLEAGSEAFF. V usage is TRBV7-9 and J usage is TRBJ1-1; D call uncertain. CDR3 length: 13 residues. Germline V gene data show CDR1 as SEHNR and CDR2 as FQNEAQ (reference sequence). With 1 base removed from V and 8 bases from J, the gap between germline ends came to 11 bases. Together with reference TRBV7-9 and TRBJ1-1, the CDR3 gives the full variable domain: DTGVSQNPRHKITKRGQNVTFRCDPISEHNRLYWYRQTLGQGPEFLTYFQNEAQLEKSRLLSDRFSAERPKGSFSTLEIQRTEQGDSAMYLCASSLEAGSEAFFGQGTRLTVV.

The chain couples TRBV7-2 to TRBJ1-3; no definite D call. The germline gives CDR1 SGHTA, CDR2 FQGNSA. Trimming removed 1 base at V and 1 base at J, with 5 bases between. This CDR3 is built from 14 residues. CDR3 residues: CASSLEGSGNTIYF. CDR3 nucleotides: TGTGCCAGCAGCTTAGAAGGGTCTGGAAACACCATATATTTT.

The chain combines TRBV18 with TRBJ1-2; 9 positions agree with TRBD1. Per the germline V gene, CDR1 is KGHSH and CDR2 is LQKENI. The CDR3 loop spans 14 amino acids. Losses at the gene ends were 4 bases for V and 6 bases for J; bases not matched to a gene: 6. The CDR3 DNA follows: TGTGCCAGCTCACGCCCCACAGGGGGCGATGGCTACACCTTC. Translated: CASSRPTGGDGYTF.

The chain uses TRBV2 and TRBJ2-2; D remains ambiguous. Germline CDR1 and CDR2: SNHLY and FYNNEI. This CDR3 is 15 amino acids long. Trimming cost V 4 bases and J 2 bases, with 11 bases left between them. The CDR3 is CASSGQTINTGELFF. The CDR3 DNA follows: TGTGCCAGCAGTGGCCAGACCATCAACACCGGGGAGCTGTTTTTT.

The chain uses TRBV6-5 and TRBJ1-2; D might be TRBD1 (6 bases). This CDR3 is built from 15 residues. The ends were cut back, 5 bases at V and 3 bases at J, with 16 bases in the middle. CDR1 and CDR2 (germline): MNHEY, SVGAGI. The CDR3 region is CASSPLRPGDYGYTF. As DNA, the CDR3 is TGTGCCAGCAGTCCACTTAGACCAGGGGACTATGGCTACACCTTC.

V and J are TRBV5-1 and TRBJ2-5; 9 bases fit TRBD1. V lost 4 bases and J lost 5; bases outside the gene matches: 12. CDR3 size: 16 residues. CDR1 SGHRS and CDR2 YFSETQ come from the germline V gene. CDR3 DNA: TGCGCCAGCAGCAAATTGGGACAGGGTGGTCCCGAGACCCAGTACTTC. It translates to CASSKLGQGGPETQYF.

The chain carries TRBV19 and TRBJ1-4; the D gene is possibly TRBD1 (6 bases). The CDR3 is made up of 14 amino acids. The germline V and J ends were trimmed by 9 bases and 2 bases, with 13 bases remaining between them. In germline, CDR1 is LNHDA, CDR2 SQIVND (reference sequence). The CDR3 loop reads CASRGSTTNEKLFF. CDR3 DNA sequence: TGTGCCAGCAGGGGATCGACGACTAATGAAAAACTGTTTTTT.

The chain carries TRBV6-5 and TRBJ2-1; perhaps TRBD2 as D (6 bases). V lost 6 bases to trimming and J lost 7 bases, with 16 bases between them. This CDR3 has 14 amino acids. Germline V CDR1 and CDR2: MNHEY, SVGAGI. The CDR3 nucleotides are TGTGCCAGCAGCCCGCGGAGGGAGGTGAATGAGCAGTTCTTC. It encodes CASSPRREVNEQFF.

The chain joins TRBV7-2 to TRBJ1-5; 7 bases agree with TRBD1. The germline V gene has CDR1 SGHTA and CDR2 FQGNSA. This CDR3 is built from 18 residues. V trimming: 2 bases; J trimming: 6 bases; junction bases outside the gene matches: 16. The CDR3 protein is CASSLKDPLTGPTQPQHF. The CDR3 DNA follows: TGTGCCAGCAGCTTAAAAGATCCCCTGACAGGGCCTACTCAGCCCCAGCATTTT.

The chain uses TRBV6-1 and TRBJ2-7; 9 nucleotides align to TRBD1. Unmatched junction bases numbered 4, after V lost 7 bases and J lost 0 bases. Looked up from germline, CDR1 is MNHNS and CDR2 is SASEGT. This CDR3 contains 14 residues. The CDR3 loop is CASTTDRGSYEQYF. The CDR3 coding sequence is TGTGCCAGCACCACGGACAGGGGCTCCTACGAGCAGTACTTC.

V is TRBV5-5 and J is TRBJ2-5; D remains unclear. Trimming shortened V by 4 bases and J by 5 bases, and 9 bases separated the two germline ends. Germline V gives CDR1 SGHKS, CDR2 YYEKEE (reference sequence). This CDR3 region has 12 residues. As DNA, the CDR3 is TGTGCCAGCAGCAACCTCTGGGAGACCCAGTACTTC. As protein: CASSNLWETQYF.

This chain joins TRBV19 and TRBJ1-1; D might be TRBD1 (5 bases). Trimming cost V 9 bases and J 8 bases, with 16 bases left between them. Germline V CDR1 and CDR2: LNHDA, SQIVND (reference sequence). The CDR3 has 12 amino acids. CDR3 region: CASGRGDREAFF. The CDR3 region has the DNA TGTGCCAGCGGACGGGGGGATCGGGAAGCTTTCTTT.

V and J are TRBV28 and TRBJ1-2, with D possibly being TRBD1 (5 bases). V was cut by 2 bases and J by 10 bases, with 11 bases left in between. Germline CDR1 MDHEN, CDR2 SYDVKM. The length of the CDR3 is 12 residues. The DNA of the CDR3 is TGTGCCAGCAGTTTAGGGCAGGGTGACTACACCTTC. This translates into CASSLGQGDYTF.

The gene calls are TRBV5-5 and TRBJ2-7; TRBD1 agrees at 8 bases. J gave up 2 bases and V 4 bases, and 5 bases lay outside the gene matches. Germline V CDR1 and CDR2: SGHKS, YYEKEE (reference sequence). The CDR3 loop spans 14 amino acids. This CDR3 reads CASSTRQGPYEQYF. Here the CDR3 DNA reads TGTGCCAGCAGCACCAGACAGGGGCCCTACGAGCAGTACTTC.

The chain uses TRBV5-1 and TRBJ2-7; weak D call: TRBD2 (5 bases). Germline CDR1 is SGHRS and CDR2 is YFSETQ. CDR3 length equals 14 residues. V was trimmed by 3 bases and J by 2 bases, leaving 12 bases between them. The CDR3 is CASSWELGPYEQYF. The CDR3 DNA reads as TGCGCCAGCAGCTGGGAACTAGGACCCTACGAGCAGTACTTC.

The chain employs TRBV2 and TRBJ2-7; no clear D gene. Per germline, CDR1 SNHLY and CDR2 FYNNEI. The CDR3 has 13 amino acids. Trimming shortened V by 8 bases and J by 3 bases, and 14 bases separated the two germline ends. The CDR3 reads CASRRTALYEQYF. The DNA for the CDR3 is TGTGCCAGCCGTCGGACGGCCCTCTACGAGCAGTACTTC.

The chain recombines TRBV2 with TRBJ1-1; possibly TRBD1 for D (5 bases). The germline gives CDR1 SNHLY, CDR2 FYNNEI. With 7 bases removed from V and 0 bases from J, the gap between germline ends came to 9 bases. The CDR3 loop spans 13 amino acids. The DNA for the CDR3 is TGTGCCAGCATCCGAGGGGTGAACACTGAAGCTTTCTTT. This gives the protein CASIRGVNTEAFF.

The rearrangement links TRBV5-4 to TRBJ1-1, with 7 nucleotides matching TRBD1. This CDR3 has 13 residues. CDR1 and CDR2 from the germline V gene are SGHNT and YYREEE (reference sequence). Trimming cost V 0 bases and J 7 bases; bases outside gene matches: 3. The CDR3 here is CASSLGGQSEAFF. The DNA for the CDR3 is TGTGCCAGCAGCTTGGGGGGACAGAGTGAAGCTTTCTTT.

The rearrangement links TRBV6-5 to TRBJ2-7; no clear D gene. The V and J ends lost 4 bases and 6 bases respectively, with 10 bases between them. The CDR3 is 12 amino acids. Germline V CDR1 and CDR2: MNHEY, SVGAGI. Here the CDR3 reads CASSSLASEQYF. For the CDR3, the DNA is TGTGCCAGCAGTTCCCTTGCGAGCGAGCAGTACTTC.

Points on this clone: Because it lacks the conserved phenylalanine or tryptophan at the end, this CDR3 is likely a read error. This chain joins TRBV6-5 and TRBJ1-6; tentatively, D is TRBD1 (5 bases). V was trimmed by 6 bases and J by 7 bases, leaving 10 bases between them. There are 13 residues in the CDR3. Looked up from germline, CDR1 is MNHEY and CDR2 is SVGAGI. The DNA of the CDR3 is TGTGCCAGCAGGGGACCTCGAAATTCACCCCTCCACCTT. Protein product: CASRGPRNSPLHL.